These T cell receptor beta chains were read from a single sample in a study of human T cells and chemical hapten exposure. TCRdb re-called the RACE reads with MiXCR, one entry per CDR3 protein. The data show 150,000 to 200,000 distinct CDR3 sequences, 25% to 30% seen once. Material: whole blood, obtained in connection with sensitization to the hapten diphenylcyclopropenone (DPC). Receptors were obtained from a woman between 18 and 29 years old with alopecia areata. Some clones in this sample may be carry-over from other donors' samples. Each CDR3 is given with its conserved first and last residue.

V: TRBV29-1; J: TRBJ1-1; CDR3: CSVAGLRLLNTEAFF
V: TRBV10-2; J: TRBJ2-7; CDR3: CASSATLSYEQYF
V: TRBV4-3; J: TRBJ1-1; CDR3: CASSQDSGTEAFF
V: TRBV20-1; J: TRBJ2-3; CDR3: CSASMMAGGITDTQYF
V: TRBV4-1; J: TRBJ2-3; CDR3: CASSQVSGRRADTQYF
V: TRBV20-1; J: TRBJ2-7; CDR3: CSAKWGTGAYYEQYF
V: TRBV19; J: TRBJ2-7; CDR3: CASSIRRPGQRYEQYF
V: TRBV5-1; J: TRBJ2-7; CDR3: CASSFGGVEQYF
V: TRBV6-1; J: TRBJ1-1; CDR3: CANSDSPDAEAFF
V: TRBV27; J: TRBJ1-6; CDR3: CASSPGQGHYNSPLHF
V: TRBV20-1; J: TRBJ2-5; CDR3: CSASRQETQYF
V: TRBV6-2/TRBV6-3; J: TRBJ1-1; CDR3: CASSYPELGTEAFF
V: TRBV29-1; J: TRBJ2-7; CDR3: CSVEGWGANITYEQYF